One sample yielded the 9 T cell receptor beta chains listed below, sequenced in a study of blood T cell repertoires in COVID-19. The protocol was immunoSEQ multiplex PCR, while the TCRdb copy is restricted to in-frame clones and leaves out a portion. The sample includes hundreds of thousands of clones, 81% of them seen just once. What was sequenced was peripheral blood. All receptors come from a woman older than 75 with acute or convalescent COVID-19.

This sequence joins TRBV6-6 and TRBJ2-5; 11 bases are shared with TRBD1. The CDR3 is made up of 15 amino acids. Germline V gives CDR1 MNHNY, CDR2 SVGAGI (reference sequence). With V trimmed by 6 bases and J by 4 bases, 7 bases remained unmatched. CDR3 in amino acids: CASRSGTGGLETQYF. The CDR3 region has the DNA TGTGCCAGCAGGTCCGGGACAGGGGGGTTAGAGACCCAGTACTTC.

The chain employs TRBV19 and TRBJ1-1; TRBD1 agrees at 11 bases. V shed 7 bases, J shed 7 bases, and the junction held 8 bases outside the gene matches. The CDR3 spans 14 residues. Germline CDR1 reads LNHDA; CDR2 reads SQIVND (reference sequence). The DNA of the CDR3 is TGTGCCAGTAACCCGGACAGGGGGCTTAGTGAAGCTTTCTTT. Translated: CASNPDRGLSEAFF.

The V gene is TRBV7-8, the J gene TRBJ2-1, with 10 bases identical to TRBD2. V gave up 3 bases and J gave up 9 bases; unmatched junction bases: 8. The germline CDR1 and CDR2 sequences are SGHVS and FQNEAQ. The CDR3 runs to 15 residues. The chain's CDR3 is CASSFPSGSSGEQFF. CDR3 in DNA: TGTGCCAGCAGCTTCCCTAGCGGGAGTTCGGGTGAGCAGTTCTTC.

This clone was detected only a few times. This chain joins TRBV5-4 and TRBJ2-7, with no clear D. This CDR3 is built from 15 residues. CDR1 and CDR2 from the germline V gene are SGHNT and YYREEE (reference sequence). Between the trimmed V and J ends, which lost 1 base and 5 bases, there was a span of 16 bases. Written as DNA, the CDR3 is TGTGCCAGCAGCTTGAGTTCGAAGCCCACTGACGAGCAGTACTTC. Translating it yields CASSLSSKPTDEQYF. Based on the CDR3 plus reference TRBV5-4 and TRBJ2-7, the full variable domain is ETGVTQSPTHLIKTRGQQVTLRCSSQSGHNTVSWYQQALGQGPQFIFQYYREEENGRGNFPPRFSGLQFPNYSSELNVNALELDDSALYLCASSLSSKPTDEQYFGPGTRLTVT.

The chain uses TRBV7-2 and TRBJ2-3; TRBD1 is a possible D gene (5 bases). Trimming cost V 3 bases and J 6 bases, with 19 bases left between them. CDR3 length equals 16 residues. CDR1 is SGHTA and CDR2 is FQGNSA in the germline V gene. The CDR3 spells CASSFPLRGADDTQYF. DNA for the CDR3: TGTGCCAGCAGCTTCCCGTTAAGGGGCGCGGATGATACGCAGTATTTT.

The gene calls are TRBV6-5 and TRBJ1-6, with D uncertain. V gave up 6 bases and J gave up 11 bases, with 17 bases separating them. The CDR3 runs to 14 residues. CDR1 is MNHEY, CDR2 SVGAGI, per germline. The CDR3 loop reads CASRAASAEAPLHF. The DNA for the CDR3 is TGTGCCAGCAGAGCGGCCTCGGCGGAGGCACCCCTCCACTTT.

The chain uses TRBV18 and TRBJ2-7; D may be TRBD2 (5 bases). The CDR3 is made up of 13 amino acids. The germline V gene has CDR1 KGHSH and CDR2 LQKENI. Trimming removed 6 bases at V and 4 bases at J, with 13 bases between. CDR3 region: CASSRSGSYEQYF. In nucleotides, the CDR3 is TGTGCCAGCTCGCGCTCGGGGAGTTACGAGCAGTACTTC.

J is TRBJ1-6 and V is TRBV28; maybe TRBD1 (5 bases). This CDR3 has 12 residues. Trimming removed 6 bases at V and 17 bases at J, with 17 bases between. CDR1 is MDHEN and CDR2 is SYDVKM in the germline V gene. CDR3 DNA: TGTGCCAGCAGGGACCCTGGGGGGGAGGTCCACTTT. Its translation is CASRDPGGEVHF. The full variable domain, its missing parts supplied by reference TRBV28 and TRBJ1-6, is DVKVTQSSRYLVKRTGEKVFLECVQDMDHENMFWYRQDPGLGLRLIYFSYDVKMKEKGDIPEGYSVSREKKERFSLILESASTNQTSMYLCASRDPGGEVHFGNGTRLTVT.

Only one count was recorded for this clone. The chain couples TRBV14 to TRBJ1-2, with TRBD1 matching over 8 bases. Germline-derived CDR1 and CDR2 are SGHDN and FVKESK. The CDR3 totals 16 residues. Trimming cost V 1 base and J 0 bases; bases outside gene matches: 4. The CDR3 spells CASSQAWTGTNYGYTF. CDR3 sequence (DNA): TGTGCCAGCAGCCAAGCGTGGACAGGGACTAACTATGGCTACACCTTC. The full variable domain, completed using reference TRBV14 and TRBJ1-2, is EAGVTQFPSHSVIEKGQTVTLRCDPISGHDNLYWYRRVMGKEIKFLLHFVKESKQDESGMPNNRFLAERTGGTYSTLKVQPAELEDSGVYFCASSQAWTGTNYGYTFGSGTRLTVV.